This TCR beta chain was identified in a study of CD8 T cells in Susac syndrome. Germline assignment: CDR1 WSHSY and CDR2 SAAADI. Unmatched junction bases numbered 6, after V lost 8 bases and J lost 2 bases. The CDR3 has 15 amino acids. It was with random hexamers that roughly 0.45 to 1 ug RNA was reverse transcribed. TCRdb called the immunoSEQ multiplex PCR reads again in MiXCR, with one record for every CDR3 protein. The sample carries around 170,000 distinct CDR3 sequences, 94% recorded once. The material sequenced was CD4+ T cells from PBMCs. The chain joins TRBV10-2 to TRBJ2-3; 11 nucleotides line up with TRBD2. The receptor was isolated from a human donor with Susac syndrome. CDR3 loop: CASELAGEVTDTQYF. DNA for the CDR3: TGCGCCAGCGAACTAGCGGGGGAAGTCACAGATACGCAGTATTTT.